The following is a T cell receptor beta chain sequence with its context. Its specificity is not known. A J-beta primer mix and a sample-barcoded 5' primer were used in a second PCR of about 7 to 12 cycles. TCRdb reprocessed the 5' RACE reads with MiXCR, giving one entry per CDR3 protein. This sample has roughly 830,000 distinct CDR3 sequences, with around 62% found just once. Germline CDR1 and CDR2: MNHEY and SMNVEV (reference sequence). There are 15 residues in the CDR3. Trimming took 6 bases from V and 7 from J, leaving 21 bases between them. This sample is part of a study of blood T cells in healthy people across ages. Study-wide findings and caveats: Observed TCR beta diversity per million T cells went down as age went up. This fall followed a roughly linear course with age. The study found more naive CD4+ cells and higher diversity in long-lived than aged donors.

A minimum of 5.5 micrograms of total RNA was extracted per sample. The chain joins TRBV27 to TRBJ2-5; TRBD1 is a possible D gene (5 bases). The clonotype was recovered from a man aged 25-40 years in good health. The sample comprised blood. The CDR3 sequence is CASRITWGPGVTQYF. In DNA, the CDR3 is TGTGCCAGCAGGATCACTTGGGGCCCAGGTGTGACCCAGTACTTC.